These 22 T cell receptor beta chains originate from one sample sequenced in a study of T cell clones after liver transplantation. Assay used: immunoSEQ multiplex PCR; TCRdb lists only in-frame clones, some missing. Seen here are 85,000 to 110,000 clones, around four fifths observed once, and the top ten hold around 2.9%. The sequenced sample was CD4+ T cells from blood, obtained approximately 50 months after liver transplant. All receptors come from a human patient who received a liver transplant. Among the T cells, some may be from the graft donor.

The chain is built from TRBV25-1 and TRBJ1-3; D unclear. CDR1 MGHDK and CDR2 SYGVNS come from the germline V gene. Trimming shortened V by 2 bases and J by 3 bases, and 5 bases separated the two germline ends. The CDR3 totals 13 residues. CDR3 DNA: TGTGCCAGCAGTGAACCGGGTGGAAACACCATATATTTT. Amino acid sequence: CASSEPGGNTIYF.

The chain is built from TRBV9 and TRBJ2-1, with 10 bases lining up with TRBD2. Trimming removed 0 bases from V and 6 bases from J; junction bases left unmatched: 6. The CDR3 sequence is 16 residues long. Germline CDR1 and CDR2: SGDLS and YYNGEE. The CDR3 coding sequence is TGTGCCAGCAGCGTAGGCGGTAGCGGGGGGATCAATGAGCAGTTCTTC. The encoded protein is CASSVGGSGGINEQFF.

V usage is TRBV19 and J usage is TRBJ2-6, with 7 nucleotides matching TRBD1. V was clipped by 5 bases and J by 0 bases; unmatched bases: 13. The germline V gene encodes CDR1 LNHDA and CDR2 SQIVND (reference sequence). This CDR3 is 19 amino acids long. As DNA, the CDR3 is TGTGCCAGTAGTTTCTCGGACAGGTCAACTATCTCTGGGGCCAACGTCCTGACTTTC. It encodes CASSFSDRSTISGANVLTF.

The chain is built from TRBV12-5 and TRBJ2-2, with 8 bases matching TRBD2. J was trimmed by 1 base and V by 1 base; bases with no gene match: 5. Germline-derived CDR1 and CDR2 are LGHNT and FRNRAP. There are 17 residues in the CDR3. This chain's CDR3 is CASGLASSGLNTGELFF. CDR3 DNA: TGTGCTAGTGGTTTGGCCTCTAGCGGGCTGAACACCGGGGAGCTGTTTTTT. The complete variable domain, with remaining parts taken from reference TRBV12-5 and TRBJ2-2, reads DARVTQTPRHKVTEMGQEVTMRCQPILGHNTVFWYRQTMMQGLELLAYFRNRAPLDDSGMPKDRFSAEMPDATLATLKIQPSEPRDSAVYFCASGLASSGLNTGELFFGEGSRLTVL.

The rearrangement joins TRBV28 to TRBJ1-1; the D gene is possibly TRBD1 (5 bases). The V gene's germline CDR1 is MDHEN and CDR2 SYDVKM. V gave up 5 bases and J gave up 7 bases, with 20 bases separating them. This CDR3 spans 15 amino acids. The CDR3 DNA reads TGTGCCAGCAGTGCCTCCGGGGACGGCGGGGTTGAAGCTTTCTTT. It yields the protein CASSASGDGGVEAFF.

This sequence joins TRBV9 and TRBJ2-6; D is possibly TRBD2 (5 bases). Trimming took off 4 bases at V and 4 bases at J, with 15 bases between the two ends. CDR3 length equals 16 residues. Germline lookup yields CDR1 SGDLS and CDR2 YYNGEE. CDR3: CASSPFRGAGANVLTF. Written as DNA, the CDR3 is TGTGCCAGCAGCCCTTTTCGGGGTGCCGGGGCCAACGTCCTGACTTTC.

The V call is TRBV7-2, the J call TRBJ1-6; D might be TRBD1 (6 bases). In germline, CDR1 is SGHTA, CDR2 FQGNSA. Trimming removed 1 base at V and 2 bases at J, with 9 bases between. The length of the CDR3 is 16 residues. CDR3 residues: CASSLEGVAYNSPLHF. Written as DNA, the CDR3 is TGTGCCAGCAGCTTAGAGGGGGTCGCCTATAATTCACCCCTCCACTTT. Together with reference TRBV7-2 and TRBJ1-6, the CDR3 gives the full variable domain: GAGVSQSPSNKVTEKGKDVELRCDPISGHTALYWYRQSLGQGLEFLIYFQGNSAPDKSGLPSDRFSAERTGGSVSTLTIQRTQQEDSAVYLCASSLEGVAYNSPLHFGNGTRLTVT.

The gene calls are TRBV5-4 and TRBJ1-6; no definite D call. Trimming took 4 bases from V and 0 from J, leaving 11 bases between them. Germline V gene lookup returns CDR1 SGHNT and CDR2 YYREEE (reference sequence). CDR3 length: 16 amino acids. CDR3 DNA sequence: TGTGCCAGCAGCAAACTACAGAGCTCCTATAATTCACCCCTCCACTTT. This gives the protein CASSKLQSSYNSPLHF.

This chain connects TRBV4-3 to TRBJ2-1, with D possibly TRBD1 on 6 matching bases. There are 17 residues in the CDR3. V shed 3 bases and J shed 2 bases, with 17 bases lying between them. CDR1 is LGHNA, CDR2 YSLEER, per germline. This CDR3 is CASSQDQGSIAYNEQFF. CDR3 in DNA: TGCGCCAGCAGCCAGGACCAGGGGAGTATAGCCTACAATGAGCAGTTCTTC.

This chain connects TRBV6-5 to TRBJ2-2; no clear D. The CDR3 covers 12 residues. The V end was cut by 10 bases, the J end by 5 bases, with 11 bases between. Per the germline V gene, CDR1 is MNHEY and CDR2 is SVGAGI. CDR3 nucleotide sequence: TGTGCCACCCGAGAAAATACCGGGGAGCTGTTTTTT. Protein product: CATRENTGELFF.

The chain joins TRBV11-2 to TRBJ2-7, with D possibly TRBD2 on 7 matching bases. CDR1 is SGHAT, CDR2 FQNNGV, per germline. Trimming left V 5 bases short and J 5 bases short, with 25 bases between. CDR3 size: 17 residues. Here the CDR3 DNA reads TGTGCCAGCAGCCCCCGCGTCTCGCCCGGGGGGCCGGACGAGCAGTACTTC. This codes for CASSPRVSPGGPDEQYF.

The rearrangement uses TRBV2 and TRBJ2-2; D may be TRBD2 (5 bases). CDR3 length equals 15 residues. The V gene's germline CDR1 is SNHLY and CDR2 FYNNEI. Trimming removed 6 bases from V and 7 bases from J, with 18 bases in between. CDR3 in amino acids: CASSLRAEVGGELFF. CDR3 nucleotides: TGTGCCAGCAGCTTGCGGGCAGAAGTTGGCGGGGAGCTGTTTTTT. Variable domain in full (rest from reference TRBV2 and TRBJ2-2): EPEVTQTPSHQVTQMGQEVILRCVPISNHLYFYWYRQILGQKVEFLVSFYNNEISEKSEIFDDQFSVERPDGSNFTLKIRSTKLEDSAMYFCASSLRAEVGGELFFGEGSRLTVL.

The rearrangement uses TRBV5-1 and TRBJ1-4, with D hard to call. The ends were cut back, 3 bases at V and 5 bases at J, with 5 bases in the middle. The CDR3 has 12 amino acids. CDR1 and CDR2 from the germline V gene are SGHRS and YFSETQ. CDR3 region: CASSSRNEKLFF. DNA for the CDR3: TGCGCCAGCAGCTCCCGAAATGAAAAACTGTTTTTT.

The chain uses TRBV19 and TRBJ1-1; no clear D gene. Germline CDR1 and CDR2: LNHDA and SQIVND (reference sequence). Trimming cost V 4 bases and J 1 base, with 13 bases left between them. There are 15 residues in the CDR3. CDR3 loop: CASSKPRTENTEAFF. As DNA, the CDR3 is TGTGCCAGTAGTAAACCGCGGACGGAGAACACTGAAGCTTTCTTT.

The J gene is TRBJ2-7, the V gene TRBV19; 8 bases map to TRBD2. The germline V gene encodes CDR1 LNHDA and CDR2 SQIVND (reference sequence). The CDR3 contains 15 residues. The V and J ends lost 5 bases and 6 bases, in that order; junction bases with no gene match: 12. The CDR3 nucleotides read TGTGCCAGTAGTGCGGCGATAGCGGGGTCTCGCGAGCAGTACTTC. Encoded protein: CASSAAIAGSREQYF.

V is TRBV19 and J is TRBJ1-4; 8 bases align to TRBD1. The CDR3 is made up of 14 amino acids. The junction had 6 bases not matched to a gene; V was cut back by 0 bases and J by 12 bases. Germline assignment: CDR1 LNHDA and CDR2 SQIVND (reference sequence). CDR3 protein: CASSIEDRVGELFF. The CDR3 DNA follows: TGTGCCAGTAGTATAGAGGACAGGGTTGGTGAACTGTTTTTT.

This chain connects TRBV2 to TRBJ1-2; D unresolved. V lost 6 bases and J 8 bases, leaving 16 bases between the germline ends. The length of the CDR3 is 13 residues. Germline V gene data show CDR1 as SNHLY and CDR2 as FYNNEI. The CDR3: CASRARGQGGYTF. CDR3 sequence (DNA): TGTGCCAGCAGGGCTCGGGGTCAAGGGGGCTACACCTTC.

The V and J genes are TRBV15 and TRBJ2-6; 9 bases match TRBD1. With V trimmed by 1 base and J by 0 bases, 10 bases remained unmatched. CDR1 is LNHNV, CDR2 YYDKDF, per germline (reference sequence). The CDR3 has 20 residues. The CDR3 nucleotides read TGTGCCACCAGCAGAGGTCGTGGGGACAGGGTTAACTCTGGGGCCAACGTCCTGACTTTC. Its translation: CATSRGRGDRVNSGANVLTF.

The V call is TRBV19, the J call TRBJ2-5; 7 bases match TRBD1. Trimming took 6 bases from V and 9 from J; bases not matched to a gene: 16. From germline, CDR1 is LNHDA and CDR2 SQIVND (reference sequence). CDR3 length equals 15 residues. The CDR3 DNA follows: TGTGCCAGTAGCCCCCCAGGGACAGCCCAAGGGGCCCAGTACTTC. Its translation is CASSPPGTAQGAQYF.

The chain uses TRBV7-2 and TRBJ1-2; D remains ambiguous. The CDR3 sequence is 14 residues long. Deletions cut 1 base from V and 10 bases from J, with 16 bases between. Germline V gene sequence: CDR1 SGHTA, CDR2 FQGNSA. CDR3 residues: CASSLEAASPPYTF. CDR3 sequence (DNA): TGTGCCAGCAGCTTAGAGGCAGCCAGCCCACCCTACACCTTC.

The CDR3 bases are TGTGCCAGCAGTTTAACTAGCGGGGGTTTTACAGATACGCAGTATTTT. Its protein is CASSLTSGGFTDTQYF. This chain links TRBV27 with TRBJ2-3; 11 nucleotides line up with TRBD2. J gave up 3 bases and V 2 bases, and 4 bases lay outside the gene matches. The CDR3 is 16 amino acids. Germline V CDR1 and CDR2: MNHEY, SMNVEV (reference sequence).

The chain carries TRBV9 and TRBJ1-6; the D gene is possibly TRBD1 (6 bases). V was shortened by 3 bases and J by 3 bases, with 10 bases between the two germline ends. Looked up from germline, CDR1 is SGDLS and CDR2 is YYNGEE. The CDR3 is 15 amino acids. This CDR3 reads CASSGRQDYNSPLHF. The CDR3 DNA sequence: TGTGCCAGCAGCGGAAGACAGGACTATAATTCACCCCTCCACTTT.